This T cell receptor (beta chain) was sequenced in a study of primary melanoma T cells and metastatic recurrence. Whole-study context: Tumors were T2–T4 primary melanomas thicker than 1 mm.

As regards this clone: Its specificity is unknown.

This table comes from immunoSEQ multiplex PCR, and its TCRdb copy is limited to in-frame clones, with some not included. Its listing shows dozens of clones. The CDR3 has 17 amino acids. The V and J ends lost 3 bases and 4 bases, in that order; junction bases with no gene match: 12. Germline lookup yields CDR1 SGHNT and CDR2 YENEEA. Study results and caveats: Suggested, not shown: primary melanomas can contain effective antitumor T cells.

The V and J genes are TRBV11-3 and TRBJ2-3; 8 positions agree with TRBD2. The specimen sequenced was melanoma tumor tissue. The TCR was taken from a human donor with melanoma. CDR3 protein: CASSLGLWRGVADTQYF. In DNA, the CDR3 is TGTGCCAGCAGCTTGGGACTCTGGCGGGGGGTAGCAGATACGCAGTATTTT.